The 32 T cell receptor beta chains presented below share a single source sample, sequenced in a study of T-cell reconstitution after alpha-beta-depleted transplantation in children. The library targeted TCRbeta and was prepared with unique molecular identifiers. TCRdb re-called the PCR reads with MiXCR, one entry per CDR3 protein. The sample has around 580,000 distinct CDR3 sequences; 27% are singletons. The specimen comprised PBMCs, sampled before TCRalphabeta/CD19-depleted stem cell transplant. The receptors stem from a boy younger than two with Wiskott-Aldrich syndrome, due to receive a stem cell transplant.

There are a few counts of this clonotype. The genes are TRBV7-2 and TRBJ1-2; D is unclear. The CDR3 sequence is 13 residues long. The germline gives CDR1 SGHTA, CDR2 FQGNSA. V shed 2 bases and J shed 8 bases, with 12 bases lying between them. CDR3 DNA: TGTGCCAGCAGCTTACCTCGCGTGGGGGGCTACACCTTC. Translating gives CASSLPRVGGYTF.

In its sample, this clonotype was seen a few times. This rearrangement joins TRBV12-3 or TRBV12-4 to TRBJ2-3; the D gene is possibly TRBD1 (6 bases). Trimming took 5 bases from V and 5 from J, leaving 17 bases between them. The CDR3 loop spans 15 amino acids. This CDR3 reads CASSLDRYGGDTQYF. CDR3 coding DNA: TGTGCCAGCAGTCTCGACAGGTACGGTGGAGATACGCAGTATTTT.

This clonotype has more than one count but fewer than ten. The rearrangement uses TRBV5-1 and TRBJ2-7; 10 bases fit TRBD2. Germline V CDR1 and CDR2: SGHRS, YFSETQ. V was pared by 1 base and J by 7 bases, with 2 bases of the junction left unmatched. This CDR3 is 13 amino acids long. The CDR3 nucleotides read TGCGCCAGCAGCTTGTCGGGACTAGCGGAGCAGTACTTC. Protein sequence: CASSLSGLAEQYF.

This clonotype was recorded at least ten times. The chain links TRBV20-1 to TRBJ2-5, with D possibly being TRBD2 (6 bases). CDR3 size: 13 residues. The germline V and J ends were trimmed by 3 bases and 5 bases, with 13 bases remaining between them. Germline V lookup: CDR1 DFQATT, CDR2 SNEGSKA (reference sequence). CDR3 region: CSASLAGRETQYF. The CDR3 coding sequence is TGCAGTGCTAGTCTCGCGGGAAGGGAGACCCAGTACTTC.

This clonotype was detected only a few times. The V call is TRBV5-1, the J call TRBJ2-1; 9 nucleotides match TRBD2. Germline CDR1 is SGHRS and CDR2 is YFSETQ. The CDR3 extends over 17 amino acids. After removal of 2 bases from V and 9 bases from J, the junction contained 15 bases not matched to a gene. The CDR3 is CASSLYSGRIIPFEQFF. The DNA for the CDR3 is TGCGCCAGCAGCTTATATAGCGGGAGAATAATTCCATTTGAGCAGTTCTTC.

The chain combines TRBV27 with TRBJ2-1, with D hard to call. V was shortened by 5 bases and J by 3 bases, with 11 bases between the two germline ends. Germline V gives CDR1 MNHEY, CDR2 SMNVEV (reference sequence). The CDR3 length is 14 residues. The CDR3 coding sequence is TGTGCCAGCAGTCCCCCAACCTACTACAATGAGCAGTTCTTC. This translates into CASSPPTYYNEQFF.

The genes are TRBV3-1 and TRBJ1-1; 8 nucleotides line up with TRBD1. Germline assignment: CDR1 LGHDT and CDR2 YNNKEL (reference sequence). V was pared by 4 bases and J by 7 bases, with 5 bases of the junction left unmatched. The CDR3 has 13 residues. The CDR3 nucleotides read TGTGCCAGCAGCCTAAGGGGACAGGTTGAAGCTTTCTTT. This encodes CASSLRGQVEAFF. Based on the CDR3 plus reference TRBV3-1 and TRBJ1-1, the full variable domain is DTAVSQTPKYLVTQMGNDKSIKCEQNLGHDTMYWYKQDSKKFLKIMFSYNNKELIINETVPNRFSPKSPDKAHLNLHINSLELGDSAVYFCASSLRGQVEAFFGQGTRLTVV.

This clonotype showed up just a few times. The chain uses TRBV24-1 and TRBJ2-1; D is unresolved. The CDR3 sequence is 14 residues long. V was shortened by 2 bases and J by 6 bases, with 10 bases between the two germline ends. CDR1 and CDR2 from the germline V gene are KGHDR and SFDVKD. In DNA form, the CDR3 reads TGTGCCACCAGTGATTCCGGACCTCCCAATGAGCAGTTCTTC. This translates into CATSDSGPPNEQFF.

In its sample, this clonotype was seen a few times. V is TRBV20-1 and J is TRBJ2-3; 10 bases are shared with TRBD2. Trimming removed 1 base from V and 2 bases from J; junction bases left unmatched: 3. CDR3 length equals 15 residues. Germline-derived CDR1 and CDR2 are DFQATT and SNEGSKA (reference sequence). CDR3 residues: CSARAGTSATDTQYF. DNA for the CDR3: TGCAGTGCTAGAGCCGGGACTAGCGCCACAGATACGCAGTATTTT.

The chain links TRBV29-1 to TRBJ1-1; D gene uncertain. This CDR3 is 14 amino acids long. The germline V gene encodes CDR1 SQVTM and CDR2 ANQGSEA. Trimming removed 4 bases from V and 3 bases from J, with 15 bases in between. The chain's CDR3 is CSVGNSGPYTEAFF. CDR3 DNA sequence: TGCAGCGTTGGAAACTCCGGGCCCTACACTGAAGCTTTCTTT.

A word on this clonotype: At one end the junction does not follow the germline gene, possibly because of a read error. The V call is TRBV5-1, the J call TRBJ2-5; D remains ambiguous. Germline CDR1 is SGHRS and CDR2 is YFSETQ. The CDR3 length is 15 residues. CDR3 sequence reads: CASSLAAVLQETQYF. The CDR3, as DNA: TGCGCCAGCAGTTTGGCGGCAGTCCTCCAAGAGACCCAGTACTTC.

In this sample, this clonotype turned up many times. J is TRBJ1-1 and V is TRBV5-1; D may be TRBD1 (6 bases). V shed 4 bases and J shed 3 bases, with 16 bases lying between them. The length of the CDR3 is 15 residues. Germline V gene sequence: CDR1 SGHRS, CDR2 YFSETQ. The CDR3 sequence: CASSDGRGTYTEAFF. For the CDR3, the DNA is TGCGCCAGCAGCGACGGCAGGGGAACCTACACTGAAGCTTTCTTT.

The V and J genes are TRBV6-6 and TRBJ1-1; 7 bases fit TRBD1. Unmatched junction bases numbered 6, after V lost 8 bases and J lost 3 bases. Germline V gives CDR1 MNHNY, CDR2 SVGAGI (reference sequence). The CDR3 length is 13 residues. CDR3 in DNA: TGTGCCAGCGAGGACAGGAGGGACACTGAAGCTTTCTTT. Its protein is CASEDRRDTEAFF.

The chain uses TRBV10-3 and TRBJ2-1, with unresolved D. This CDR3 has 14 residues. With 6 bases removed from V and 2 bases from J, the gap between germline ends came to 11 bases. Germline V gene lookup returns CDR1 ENHRY and CDR2 SYGVKD. The CDR3 sequence: CAISLNEPYNEQFF. DNA of the CDR3: TGTGCCATCAGCTTAAATGAGCCCTACAATGAGCAGTTCTTC.

This clonotype was found a few times. This chain links TRBV24-1 with TRBJ2-1; D is possibly TRBD1 (6 bases). The germline gives CDR1 KGHDR, CDR2 SFDVKD. V was cut by 4 bases and J by 1 base, with 16 bases left in between. CDR3 length: 17 residues. The CDR3 region is CATSDPTGSQSYNEQFF. The DNA for the CDR3 is TGTGCCACCAGTGACCCTACAGGGTCCCAATCCTACAATGAGCAGTTCTTC.

This rearrangement joins TRBV5-1 to TRBJ2-7, with 11 bases identical to TRBD2. The CDR3 runs 16 residues. Unmatched junction bases numbered 7, after V lost 3 bases and J lost 2 bases. Germline-derived CDR1 and CDR2 are SGHRS and YFSETQ. This CDR3 reads CASSWTPSGRPYEQYF. CDR3 sequence (DNA): TGCGCCAGCAGCTGGACTCCTAGCGGGAGGCCCTACGAGCAGTACTTC.

The table lists this clonotype with a few counts. The rearrangement links TRBV20-1 to TRBJ1-1; TRBD1 might be the D (5 bases). Germline V lookup: CDR1 DFQATT, CDR2 SNEGSKA (reference sequence). The length of the CDR3 is 12 residues. V was shortened by 0 bases and J by 7 bases, with 9 bases between the two germline ends. The CDR3 loop is CSARDRGFEAFF. CDR3 nucleotides: TGCAGTGCTAGAGATAGGGGCTTTGAAGCTTTCTTT.

This clonotype was counted only a few times. The chain has TRBV20-1 and TRBJ1-3, with D tentatively TRBD1 (6 bases). The V end lost 5 bases, the J end lost 7 bases, and 12 bases lay between the germline ends. Germline V gene sequence: CDR1 DFQATT, CDR2 SNEGSKA (reference sequence). This CDR3 contains 12 residues. The chain's CDR3 is CSALDSPNTIYF. The DNA for the CDR3 is TGCAGTGCTCTGGACAGCCCGAACACCATATATTTT.

The rearrangement uses TRBV27 and TRBJ2-2, with 7 bases fitting TRBD2. This CDR3 is built from 15 residues. From germline, CDR1 is MNHEY and CDR2 SMNVEV (reference sequence). Trimming removed 3 bases from V and 1 base from J; junction bases left unmatched: 2. The CDR3 loop is CASSFERENTGELFF. In DNA, the CDR3 is TGTGCCAGCAGTTTCGAGCGGGAGAACACCGGGGAGCTGTTTTTT.

This clonotype appeared a few times. The chain employs TRBV20-1 and TRBJ1-5; D may be TRBD1 (5 bases). The germline CDR1 and CDR2 sequences are DFQATT and SNEGSKA (reference sequence). The V gene lost 3 bases and the J gene lost 1 base, with 13 bases spanning the gap. The CDR3 totals 15 residues. The CDR3: CSASGGVRSNQPQHF. The CDR3 DNA follows: TGCAGTGCTAGCGGGGGGGTGAGAAGCAATCAGCCCCAGCATTTT.

The V call is TRBV20-1, the J call TRBJ2-1, with 9 bases matching TRBD2. CDR1 is DFQATT, CDR2 SNEGSKA, per germline (reference sequence). V lost 3 bases, J lost 9 bases, and 24 bases stayed unmatched. This CDR3 contains 19 residues. The CDR3 protein is CSASTILELAGPRAGEQFF. The CDR3 DNA follows: TGCAGTGCTAGTACTATTTTAGAACTAGCGGGCCCGCGAGCTGGTGAGCAGTTCTTC.

The table lists this clonotype with a few counts. The chain joins TRBV27 to TRBJ2-1; 9 nucleotides line up with TRBD2. Germline CDR1 reads MNHEY; CDR2 reads SMNVEV (reference sequence). There are 14 residues in the CDR3. The trim removed 5 bases at V and 9 bases at J, leaving 8 bases unmatched. The CDR3 DNA sequence: TGTGCCAGCAGTATTAGCGGGGGACGGGGTGAGCAGTTCTTC. Protein product: CASSISGGRGEQFF.

This chain uses TRBV30 with TRBJ2-7, with 7 nucleotides matching TRBD2. V lost 5 bases to trimming and J lost 1 base; unmatched junction nucleotides: 11. There are 15 residues in the CDR3. Germline values: CDR1 GTSNPN, CDR2 SVGIG (reference sequence). This chain's CDR3 is CAWGELGEGSYEQYF. The CDR3 coding sequence is TGTGCCTGGGGGGAACTCGGGGAGGGGTCCTACGAGCAGTACTTC.

This clonotype was counted a few times. The chain is built from TRBV5-1 and TRBJ2-1, with TRBD1 identical over 9 bases. Germline assignment: CDR1 SGHRS and CDR2 YFSETQ. The CDR3 totals 14 residues. With V trimmed by 3 bases and J by 8 bases, 6 bases remained unmatched. CDR3 region: CASSYRDRVHEQFF. DNA of the CDR3: TGCGCCAGCAGCTATCGGGACAGGGTACATGAGCAGTTCTTC.

The chain links TRBV29-1 to TRBJ1-1; D perhaps matches TRBD1 (6 bases). CDR1 SQVTM and CDR2 ANQGSEA come from the germline V gene. This CDR3 has 11 amino acids. The V end was cut by 7 bases, the J end by 9 bases, with 15 bases between. In DNA, the CDR3 is TGCAGCGCACCAGGGGAGGCTAAAGCTTTCTTT. Its protein is CSAPGEAKAFF.

In this sample, this clonotype turned up many times. The rearrangement links TRBV7-9 to TRBJ2-1; the D gene is possibly TRBD1 (6 bases). The germline gives CDR1 SEHNR, CDR2 FQNEAQ (reference sequence). CDR3 length: 16 residues. The V gene lost 5 bases and the J gene lost 2 bases, with 16 bases spanning the gap. DNA for the CDR3: TGTGCCAGCAGCCACGGGGTCAGGACAGCCTACAATGAGCAGTTCTTC. This gives the protein CASSHGVRTAYNEQFF.

This clonotype has a handful of counts. The chain joins TRBV24-1 to TRBJ2-2; possibly TRBD1 or TRBD2 for D (7 bases each). Trimming stripped 9 bases from V and 5 bases from J, with 12 bases between. Germline V gene lookup returns CDR1 KGHDR and CDR2 SFDVKD. The length of the CDR3 is 13 residues. CDR3 amino acids: CATGRGQTGELFF. CDR3 nucleotides: TGTGCCACCGGGAGGGGGCAGACCGGGGAGCTGTTTTTT.

The rearrangement joins TRBV5-1 to TRBJ2-1; TRBD2 matches at 11 bases. This CDR3 is 16 amino acids long. V was pared by 2 bases and J by 5 bases, with 6 bases of the junction left unmatched. From germline, CDR1 is SGHRS and CDR2 YFSETQ. The CDR3 here is CASSLRLAGTHNEQFF. The DNA for the CDR3 is TGCGCCAGCAGCTTACGACTAGCGGGAACCCACAATGAGCAGTTCTTC.

This clonotype was picked up a small number of times. The chain is built from TRBV4-2 and TRBJ2-7, with a possible D match to TRBD2 (6 bases). Trimming took 1 base from V and 6 from J, leaving 10 bases between them. The CDR3 spans 13 residues. The germline CDR1 and CDR2 sequences are LGHNA and YNFKEQ. CDR3 amino acids: CASSQVGRPEQYF. CDR3 bases: TGTGCCAGCAGCCAAGTAGGGAGGCCCGAGCAGTACTTC.

The rearrangement links TRBV10-3 to TRBJ2-7; the match to TRBD2 covers 8 bases. This CDR3 contains 15 residues. Germline V gene sequence: CDR1 ENHRY, CDR2 SYGVKD. The CDR3 nucleotides are TGTGCAAGCGGGAGCCAAGCAGTGACAACCTACGAGCAGTACTTC. Amino acids: CASGSQAVTTYEQYF.

The chain combines TRBV7-9 with TRBJ2-5, with D possibly TRBD2 on 5 matching bases. CDR1 and CDR2 from the germline V gene are SEHNR and FQNEAQ (reference sequence). Trimming shortened V by 1 base and J by 2 bases, and 11 bases separated the two germline ends. This CDR3 has 15 amino acids. The CDR3 loop is CASSLDARTQETQYF. Here the CDR3 DNA reads TGTGCCAGCAGCTTAGATGCCCGGACTCAAGAGACCCAGTACTTC.

V gene TRBV7-8 combines with J gene TRBJ2-7, with D hard to call. The V end was cut by 2 bases, the J end by 2 bases, with 13 bases between. Germline V gene sequence: CDR1 SGHVS, CDR2 FQNEAQ. CDR3 length: 15 amino acids. CDR3 protein: CASSLTTLEPYEQYF. Here the CDR3 DNA reads TGTGCCAGCAGCTTAACTACCCTAGAACCCTACGAGCAGTACTTC.